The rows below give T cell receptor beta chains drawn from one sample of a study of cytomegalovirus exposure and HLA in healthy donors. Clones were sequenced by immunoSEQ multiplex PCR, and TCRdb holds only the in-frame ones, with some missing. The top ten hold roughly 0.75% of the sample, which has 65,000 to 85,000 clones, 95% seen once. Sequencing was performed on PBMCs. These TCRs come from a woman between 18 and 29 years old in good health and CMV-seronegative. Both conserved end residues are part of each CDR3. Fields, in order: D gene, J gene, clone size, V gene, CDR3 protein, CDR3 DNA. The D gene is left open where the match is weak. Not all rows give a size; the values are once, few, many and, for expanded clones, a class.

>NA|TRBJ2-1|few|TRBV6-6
CASSSSEDEQFF
TGTGCCAGCAGTTCCTCTGAGGATGAGCAGTTCTTC
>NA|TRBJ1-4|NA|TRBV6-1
CAITVGRGNEKLFF
TGTGCCATCACAGTGGGACGGGGGAATGAAAAACTGTTTTTT
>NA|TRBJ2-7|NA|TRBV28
CASSFVPSYEQYF
TGTGCCAGCAGTTTTGTTCCATCCTACGAGCAGTACTTC
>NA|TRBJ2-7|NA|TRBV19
CASSSGAFSYEQYF
TGTGCCAGTAGTAGCGGGGCGTTCTCCTACGAGCAGTACTTC
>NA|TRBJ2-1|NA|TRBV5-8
CASSLGLYNEQFF
TGTGCCAGCAGCTTGGGACTCTACAATGAGCAGTTCTTC
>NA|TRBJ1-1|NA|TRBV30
CAWSRGQTEAFF
TGTGCCTGGAGTCGTGGACAGACTGAAGCTTTCTTT
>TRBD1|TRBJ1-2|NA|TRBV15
CATRRDRGNYGYTF
TGTGCCACGCGTCGGGACAGGGGAAACTATGGCTACACCTTC
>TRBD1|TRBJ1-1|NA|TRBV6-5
CASGDRASLNTEAFF
TGTGCCAGCGGGGACAGGGCATCCCTGAACACTGAAGCTTTCTTT
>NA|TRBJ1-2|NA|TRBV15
CATSRATSYGYTF
TGTGCCACCAGCAGAGCTACGTCCTATGGCTACACCTTC
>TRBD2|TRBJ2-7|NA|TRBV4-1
CASSQVGGAMDEQYF
TGCGCCAGCAGCCAAGTCGGGGGGGCAATGGACGAGCAGTACTTC
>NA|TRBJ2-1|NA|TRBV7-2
CASSLALLDNEQFF
TGTGCCAGCAGCTTAGCCCTACTTGACAATGAGCAGTTCTTC
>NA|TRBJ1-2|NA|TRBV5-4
CASSSGMADYGYTF
TGTGCCAGCAGCTCAGGGATGGCTGACTATGGCTACACCTTC
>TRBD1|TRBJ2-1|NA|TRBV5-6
CASSSALDREYNEQFF
TGTGCCAGCAGCTCCGCGTTGGACAGGGAGTACAATGAGCAGTTCTTC
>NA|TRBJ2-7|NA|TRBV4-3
CASSPQEAGPVYDEQYF
TGCGCCAGCAGCCCTCAGGAGGCCGGTCCGGTGTACGACGAGCAGTACTTC
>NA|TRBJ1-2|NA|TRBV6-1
CASSEALPGGPYTF
TGTGCCAGCAGTGAAGCGCTTCCGGGGGGTCCCTACACCTTC
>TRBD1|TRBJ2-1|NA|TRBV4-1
CASSPGTGSYNEQFF
TGCGCCAGCAGCCCCGGGACAGGTAGCTACAATGAGCAGTTCTTC
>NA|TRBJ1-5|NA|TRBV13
CASSFREDNQPQHF
TGTGCCAGCAGCTTCAGGGAGGACAATCAGCCCCAGCATTTT
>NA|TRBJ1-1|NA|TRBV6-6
CASSYRTGLNTEAFF
TGTGCCAGCAGTTACCGGACGGGGTTGAACACTGAAGCTTTCTTT
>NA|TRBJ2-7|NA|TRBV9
CASSLGTAGGEQYF
TGTGCCAGCAGCTTAGGGACGGCCGGGGGCGAGCAGTACTTC
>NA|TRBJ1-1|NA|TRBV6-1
CASSESASMNTEAFF
TGTGCCAGCAGTGAAAGTGCGTCTATGAACACTGAAGCTTTCTTT
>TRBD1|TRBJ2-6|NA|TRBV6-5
CASSYRDRVINVLTF
TGTGCCAGCAGTTACAGGGACAGGGTCATCAACGTCCTGACTTTC
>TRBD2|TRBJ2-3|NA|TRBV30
CAWTPGTSGTDTQYF
TGTGCCTGGACCCCCGGGACTAGCGGAACAGATACGCAGTATTTT
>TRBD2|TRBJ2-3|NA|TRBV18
CASSPRSGGHTHTQYF
TGTGCCAGCTCACCCCGGAGCGGGGGGCACACCCATACGCAGTATTTT
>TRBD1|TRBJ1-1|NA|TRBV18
CASSPGQGVGTEAFF
TGTGCCAGCTCTCCCGGGCAGGGGGTTGGCACTGAAGCTTTCTTT
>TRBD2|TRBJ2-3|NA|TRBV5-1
CASSLASGRAKDTQYF
TGCGCCAGCAGCTTGGCTAGCGGGAGGGCCAAAGATACGCAGTATTTT
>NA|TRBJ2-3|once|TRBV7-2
CASSRLGLTVSTDTQYF
TGTGCCAGCAGCCGATTAGGACTAACGGTTAGCACAGATACGCAGTATTTT
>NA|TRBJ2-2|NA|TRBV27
CASRRTASIANTGELFF
TGTGCCAGCAGACGCACTGCGAGTATCGCGAACACCGGGGAGCTGTTTTTT
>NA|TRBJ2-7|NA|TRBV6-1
CASSGGSETTEQYF
TGTGCCAGCAGTGGGGGTTCCGAGACTACCGAGCAGTACTTC
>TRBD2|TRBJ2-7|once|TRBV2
CASSRVGTSYEQYF
TGTGCCAGCAGTCGCGTGGGGACTAGCTACGAGCAGTACTTC
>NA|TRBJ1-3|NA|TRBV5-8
CASSSLAGNTIYF
TGTGCCAGCAGCTCCCTAGCGGGAAACACCATATATTTT